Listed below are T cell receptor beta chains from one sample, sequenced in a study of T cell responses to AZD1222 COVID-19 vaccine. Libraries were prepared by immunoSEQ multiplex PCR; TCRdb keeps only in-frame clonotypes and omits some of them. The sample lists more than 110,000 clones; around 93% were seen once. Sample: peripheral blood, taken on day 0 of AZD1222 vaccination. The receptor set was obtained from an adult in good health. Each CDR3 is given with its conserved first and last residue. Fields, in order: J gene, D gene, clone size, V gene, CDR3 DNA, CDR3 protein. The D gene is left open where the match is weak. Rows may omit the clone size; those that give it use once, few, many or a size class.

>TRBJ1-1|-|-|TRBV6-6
TGTGCCAGCAGTTTACAGGGTGCGGGCACTGAAGCTTTCTTT
CASSLQGAGTEAFF
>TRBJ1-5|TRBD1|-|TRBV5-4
TGTGCCAGCAGCCTGACAGGGGTCAATCAGCCCCAGCATTTT
CASSLTGVNQPQHF
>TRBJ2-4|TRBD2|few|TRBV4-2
TGTGCCAGCAGCCAAGGAACCGGGGGGGGCGCCAAAAACATTCAGTACTTC
CASSQGTGGGAKNIQYF
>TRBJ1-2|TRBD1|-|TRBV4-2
TGTGCCAGCAGCCAAGTCCCGGGACAGGACTATGGCTACACCTTC
CASSQVPGQDYGYTF
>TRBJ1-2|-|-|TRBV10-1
TGCGCCAGCAGTGATCGGGGGGACTATGGCTACACCTTC
CASSDRGDYGYTF
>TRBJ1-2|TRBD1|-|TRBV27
TGTGCCAGCAGTAGATACAGGGGGCACTACGGCTACACCTTC
CASSRYRGHYGYTF
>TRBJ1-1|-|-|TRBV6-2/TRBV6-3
TGTGCCAGCAGTTACGAGGCAGGGGTTGGGGACACTGAAGCTTTCTTT
CASSYEAGVGDTEAFF
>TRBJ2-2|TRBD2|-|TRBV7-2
TGTGCCAGCAGCTTTAGCGGGGGAAGCAATACCGGGGAGCTGTTTTTT
CASSFSGGSNTGELFF
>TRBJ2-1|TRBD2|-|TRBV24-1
TGTGCCACCAGTGGGGGTAGCGGGGACTTTGATGAGCAGTTCTTC
CATSGGSGDFDEQFF
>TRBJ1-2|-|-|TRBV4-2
TGTGCCAGCAGCCAAGGGCGTGGCTACACCTTC
CASSQGRGYTF
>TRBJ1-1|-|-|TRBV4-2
TGTGCCAGCAGCCAAGACGGCAGGGTAAACACTGAAGCTTTCTTT
CASSQDGRVNTEAFF